The TCR beta chain described here comes from a study of OX40 agonist ivuxolimab in advanced cancers. Samples were taken at baseline and on day 1 of cycles 4 and 7. Profiling relied on immunoSEQ multiplex PCR, and the TCRdb table lists in-frame clones only, not all of them. The sample has some 90,000 clones, approximately 90% seen once. Regarding this clone: The antigen remains unidentified.

Findings and limits, study-wide: Compared with others, partial responders at 0.1-3.0 mg/kg displayed clonal expansion among the lowest.

The CDR3 has 15 residues. Trimming stripped 3 bases from V and 0 bases from J, with 9 bases between. Germline values: CDR1 SNHLY, CDR2 FYNNEI. Sequencing was performed on CD4+ or CD8+ T cells sorted from blood, taken in a trial of the OX40 agonist ivuxolimab. The origin of this receptor is an adult with an advanced solid tumor such as melanoma, head and neck, liver or kidney cancer. This chain connects TRBV2 to TRBJ1-3; no clear D gene. Written as DNA, the CDR3 is TGTGCCAGCAGTGAGCAGACTTCCTCTGGAAACACCATATATTTT. Translating it yields CASSEQTSSGNTIYF.